The present entry profiles one TCR beta chain with its context. As processed by the authors: Reference gene primer amplification gave estimated nucleated cell counts. Clones were read by immunoSEQ multiplex PCR, and TCRdb kept only the in-frame ones, dropping some. For V, J and clone size, that table is used; D and trimming come from the DNA. The sample holds roughly 14,000 clones; roughly nine tenths are singletons and the top ten take 30% to 35%. This sample was included in a study of blood T cell repertoires in COVID-19. Study overall: Samples representing acute and convalescent COVID-19 were sourced from the United States, Italy and Spain. T cells, B-cell-depleted T cells, or PBMCs supplied cDNA or gDNA.

During active infection, Seattle patients enrolled and were then monitored through disease. This CDR3 has 14 residues. Trimming removed 4 bases from V and 6 bases from J, with 15 bases in between. Germline CDR1 and CDR2: LNHDA and SQIVND (reference sequence). The chain is built from TRBV19 and TRBJ1-1; the D gene is possibly TRBD1 (6 bases). The specimen was peripheral blood. The clonotype was recovered from a woman older than 75 with COVID-19, enrolled during active disease. CDR3 DNA sequence: TGTGCCAGTAGTAAGGGTGGGGGCTACGCTGAAGCTTTCTTT. Residues: CASSKGGGYAEAFF.